Listed below are T cell receptor beta chains from one sample, sequenced in a study of human thymus T cells. Only in-frame clones appear in the TCRdb table, and some are missing; sequencing was by immunoSEQ multiplex PCR. The sample carries tens of thousands of clones, 95% to 98% recorded once. Input material: thymus tissue. These TCRs come from a boy younger than two with a congenital heart defect but otherwise immunologically healthy. The CDR3 runs from the conserved cysteine through the conserved F or W. The D gene is left open where the match is weak. The listing skips clone size in some rows; elsewhere it reads once, few, many or a size class.

J,D,V,size,DNA,CDR3
TRBJ2-1,TRBD1,TRBV9,.,TGTGCCAGCAGCCGGACGGCTAACAGGGGCCGCCCCCCCTTGCAGTTCTTC,CASSRTANRGRPPLQFF
TRBJ1-1,TRBD1,TRBV19,.,TGTGCCAGTAGGGATTCGGATGGGACAGGGCTCACTGAAGCTTTCTTT,CASRDSDGTGLTEAFF
TRBJ2-3,TRBD1,TRBV5-4,.,TGTGCCAGCAGCTTTACCCCCCAGGGGGCTCCCACAGATACGCAGTATTTT,CASSFTPQGAPTDTQYF
TRBJ1-1,.,TRBV5-4,once,TGTGCCAGCAGCTTAGGGACGGACCTTAACACTGAAGCTTTCTTT,CASSLGTDLNTEAFF
TRBJ2-1,TRBD1,TRBV11-3,.,TGTGCCAGCAGCTCCAATTCGGGACAGGGGGTCACGAATGAGCAGTTCTTC,CASSSNSGQGVTNEQFF
TRBJ2-7,.,TRBV29-1,.,TGCAGCGTTGGTACAGGGAACGAGCAGTACTTC,CSVGTGNEQYF
TRBJ2-7,.,TRBV23-1,once,TGCGCCGGAGGGACATCTTGCCACTCCTACGAGCAGTACTTC,CAGGTSCHSYEQYF
TRBJ1-4,.,TRBV30,.,TGTGCCTGGAGTGTACGAAAGATTTGTGAGGGGGATGAAAAACTGTTTTTT,CAWSVRKICEGDEKLFF
TRBJ2-5,.,TRBV7-2,.,TGTGCCAGCAGCTTAACCGGTTGGGAAGGGAGTGGGGAGACCCAGTACTTC,CASSLTGWEGSGETQYF
TRBJ2-5,TRBD2,TRBV18,.,TGTGCCAGCTCACCTGGGACTAGAGTTAAAGAGACCCAGTACTTC,CASSPGTRVKETQYF
TRBJ2-2,TRBD1,TRBV18,.,TGTGCCAGCTCCCCGACAGGGGCCGGGGAGCTGTTTTTT,CASSPTGAGELFF
TRBJ2-1,TRBD2,TRBV5-6,.,TGTGCCAGCAGGGGGCGGCGGGAGTGGGACTACAATGAGCAGTTCTTC,CASRGRREWDYNEQFF
TRBJ1-5,.,TRBV10-1,few,TGCGCCAGCAGTGAGTGGCGGGTCAATCAGCCCCAGCATTTT,CASSEWRVNQPQHF
TRBJ1-2,.,TRBV2,.,TGTGCCAGCAGTGAAACGATGGACGGGTTCCTCGACTATGGCTACACCTTC,CASSETMDGFLDYGYTF
TRBJ1-2,.,TRBV20-1,.,TGCAGTGCTAGTCGGGGCGATGGCTACACCTTC,CSASRGDGYTF